This entry is about one TCR beta chain. The CDR3 contains 18 residues. Germline V gene sequence: CDR1 SGHAT, CDR2 FQNNGV. The ends lost 2 bases at V and 0 bases at J; junction bases unmatched: 10. Survey-level TCR beta sequencing used the immunoSEQ assay. Data came from immunoSEQ multiplex PCR; TCRdb stores just in-frame clones and leaves some out. The table records 60,000 to 75,000 clones, over 85% of them present only once. The TCR comes from a man in his forties with rheumatoid arthritis. Sequences were obtained from PBMCs. The rearrangement joins TRBV11-2 to TRBJ1-1; 9 bases are a match to TRBD1. CDR3 sequence reads: CASSLQDRGDFMNTEAFF. The CDR3 bases are TGTGCCAGCAGCTTACAGGACAGGGGCGACTTCATGAACACTGAAGCTTTCTTT.